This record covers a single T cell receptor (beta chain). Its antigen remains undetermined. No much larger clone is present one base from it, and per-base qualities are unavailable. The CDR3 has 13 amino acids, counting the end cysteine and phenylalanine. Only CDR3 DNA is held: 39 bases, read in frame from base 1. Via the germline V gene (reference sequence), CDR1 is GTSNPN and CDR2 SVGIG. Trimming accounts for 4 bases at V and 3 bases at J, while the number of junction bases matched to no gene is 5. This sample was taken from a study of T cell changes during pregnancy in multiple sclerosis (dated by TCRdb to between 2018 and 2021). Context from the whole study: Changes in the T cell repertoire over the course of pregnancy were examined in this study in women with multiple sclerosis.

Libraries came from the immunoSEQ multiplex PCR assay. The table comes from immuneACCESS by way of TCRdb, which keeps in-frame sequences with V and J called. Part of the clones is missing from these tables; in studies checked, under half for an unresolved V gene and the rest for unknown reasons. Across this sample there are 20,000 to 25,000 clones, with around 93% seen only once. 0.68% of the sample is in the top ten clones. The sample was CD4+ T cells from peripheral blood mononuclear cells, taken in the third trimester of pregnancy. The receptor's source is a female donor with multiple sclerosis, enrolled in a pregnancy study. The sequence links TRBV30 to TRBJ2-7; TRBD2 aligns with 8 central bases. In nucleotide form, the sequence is TGTGCCTGGAATCCTCTAGCGGGCTACGAGCAGTACTTC. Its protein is CAWNPLAGYEQYF.